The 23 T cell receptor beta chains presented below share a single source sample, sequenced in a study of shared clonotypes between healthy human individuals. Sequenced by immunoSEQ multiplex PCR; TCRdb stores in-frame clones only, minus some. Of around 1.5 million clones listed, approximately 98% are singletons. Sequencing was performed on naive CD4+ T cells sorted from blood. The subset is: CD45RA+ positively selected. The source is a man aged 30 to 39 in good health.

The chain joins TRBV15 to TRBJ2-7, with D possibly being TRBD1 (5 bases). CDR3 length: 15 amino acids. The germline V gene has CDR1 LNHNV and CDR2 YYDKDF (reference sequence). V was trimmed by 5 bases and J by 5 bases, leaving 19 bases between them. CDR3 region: CATSPRQPTLHEQYF. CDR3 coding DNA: TGTGCCACCAGCCCTCGACAGCCAACTCTCCACGAGCAGTACTTC.

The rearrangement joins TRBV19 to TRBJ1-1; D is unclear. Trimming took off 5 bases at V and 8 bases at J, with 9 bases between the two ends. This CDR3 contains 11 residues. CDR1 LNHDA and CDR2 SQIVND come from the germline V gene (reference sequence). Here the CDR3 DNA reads TGTGCCAGTAGTCTTTGGCGGGAAGCTTTCTTT. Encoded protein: CASSLWREAFF. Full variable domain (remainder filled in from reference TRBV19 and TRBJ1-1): DGGITQSPKYLFRKEGQNVTLSCEQNLNHDAMYWYRQDPGQGLRLIYYSQIVNDFQKGDIAEGYSVSREKKESFPLTVTSAQKNPTAFYLCASSLWREAFFGQGTRLTVV.

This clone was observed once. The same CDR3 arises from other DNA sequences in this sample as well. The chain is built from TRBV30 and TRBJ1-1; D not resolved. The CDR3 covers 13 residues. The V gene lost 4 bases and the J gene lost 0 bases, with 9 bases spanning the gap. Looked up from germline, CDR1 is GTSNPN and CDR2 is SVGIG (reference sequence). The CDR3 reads CAWKLGLNTEAFF. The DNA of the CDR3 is TGTGCCTGGAAATTGGGATTGAACACTGAAGCTTTCTTT.

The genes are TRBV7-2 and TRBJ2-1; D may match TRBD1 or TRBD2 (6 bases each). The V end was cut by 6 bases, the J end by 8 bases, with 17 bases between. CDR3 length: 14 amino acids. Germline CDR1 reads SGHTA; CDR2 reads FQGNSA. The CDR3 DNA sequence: TGTGCCAGCAGGTCAAAGGGGGGTCGGGATGAGCAGTTCTTC. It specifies CASRSKGGRDEQFF.

The CDR3 DNA follows: TGTGCCAGCAGCTTAATAGGCTCGGTGGGTGAGCAGTTCTTC. This translates into CASSLIGSVGEQFF. J is TRBJ2-1 and V is TRBV7-2; D not certain. The CDR3 consists of 14 residues. CDR1 and CDR2 (germline): SGHTA, FQGNSA. Between the trimmed V and J ends, which lost 2 bases and 9 bases, there was a span of 14 bases.

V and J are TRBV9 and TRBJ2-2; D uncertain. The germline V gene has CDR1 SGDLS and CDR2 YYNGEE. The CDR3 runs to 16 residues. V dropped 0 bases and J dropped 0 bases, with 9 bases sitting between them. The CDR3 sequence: CASSVGTAANTGELFF. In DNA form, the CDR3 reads TGTGCCAGCAGCGTAGGGACGGCAGCGAACACCGGGGAGCTGTTTTTT.

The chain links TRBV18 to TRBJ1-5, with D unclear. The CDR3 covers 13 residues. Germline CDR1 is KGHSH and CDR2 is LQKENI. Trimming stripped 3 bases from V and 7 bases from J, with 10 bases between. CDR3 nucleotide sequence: TGTGCCAGCTCACCGGGCTCGTGGCAGCCCCAGCATTTT. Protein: CASSPGSWQPQHF.

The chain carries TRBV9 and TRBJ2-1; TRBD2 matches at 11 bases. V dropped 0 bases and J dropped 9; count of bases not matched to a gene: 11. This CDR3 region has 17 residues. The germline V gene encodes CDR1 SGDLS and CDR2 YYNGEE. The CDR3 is CASSVGGSGRAGFEQFF. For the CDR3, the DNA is TGTGCCAGCAGCGTAGGAGGTAGCGGGAGGGCCGGATTTGAGCAGTTCTTC.

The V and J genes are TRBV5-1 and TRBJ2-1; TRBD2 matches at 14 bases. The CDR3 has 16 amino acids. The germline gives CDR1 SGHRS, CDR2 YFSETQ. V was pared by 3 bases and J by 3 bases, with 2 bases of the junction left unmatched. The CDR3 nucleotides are TGCGCCAGCAGCTGGGGACTAGCGGGAGACTACAATGAGCAGTTCTTC. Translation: CASSWGLAGDYNEQFF.

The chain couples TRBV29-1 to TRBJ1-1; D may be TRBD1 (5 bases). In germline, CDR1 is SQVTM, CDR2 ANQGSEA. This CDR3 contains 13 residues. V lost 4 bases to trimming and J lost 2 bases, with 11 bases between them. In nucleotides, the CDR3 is TGCAGCGTTGGCCGGGACCACAACACTGAAGCTTTCTTT. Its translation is CSVGRDHNTEAFF.

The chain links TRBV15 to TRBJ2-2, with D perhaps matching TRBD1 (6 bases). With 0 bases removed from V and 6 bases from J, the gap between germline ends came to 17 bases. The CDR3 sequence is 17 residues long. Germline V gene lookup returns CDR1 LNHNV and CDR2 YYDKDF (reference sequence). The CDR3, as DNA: TGTGCCACCAGCAGAGATCGGGGACACCTTATGTCCGGGGAGCTGTTTTTT. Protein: CATSRDRGHLMSGELFF.

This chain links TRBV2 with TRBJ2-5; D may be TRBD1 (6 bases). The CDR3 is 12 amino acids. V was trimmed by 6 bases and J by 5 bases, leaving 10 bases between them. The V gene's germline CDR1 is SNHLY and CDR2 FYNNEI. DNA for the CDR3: TGTGCCAGCAGAAGGACAGCGGAGACCCAGTACTTC. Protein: CASRRTAETQYF.

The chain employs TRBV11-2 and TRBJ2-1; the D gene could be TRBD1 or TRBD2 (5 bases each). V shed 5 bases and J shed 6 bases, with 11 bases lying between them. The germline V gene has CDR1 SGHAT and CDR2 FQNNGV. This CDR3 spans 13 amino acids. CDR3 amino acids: CASSQGGGNEQFF. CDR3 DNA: TGTGCCAGCAGCCAGGGTGGGGGCAATGAGCAGTTCTTC.

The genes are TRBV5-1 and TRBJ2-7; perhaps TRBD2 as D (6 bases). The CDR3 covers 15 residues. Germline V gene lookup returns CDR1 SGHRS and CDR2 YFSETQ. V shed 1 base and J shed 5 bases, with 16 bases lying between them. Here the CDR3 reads CASSLLRESVDEQYF. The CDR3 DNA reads TGCGCCAGCAGCTTGCTCCGGGAGAGCGTCGACGAGCAGTACTTC.

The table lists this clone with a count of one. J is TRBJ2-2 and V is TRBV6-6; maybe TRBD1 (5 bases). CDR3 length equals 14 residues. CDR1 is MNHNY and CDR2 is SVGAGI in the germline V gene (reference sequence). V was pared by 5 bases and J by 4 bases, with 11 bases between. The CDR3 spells CASSVSGFTGELFF. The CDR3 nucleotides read TGTGCCAGCAGTGTATCAGGGTTCACCGGGGAGCTGTTTTTT.

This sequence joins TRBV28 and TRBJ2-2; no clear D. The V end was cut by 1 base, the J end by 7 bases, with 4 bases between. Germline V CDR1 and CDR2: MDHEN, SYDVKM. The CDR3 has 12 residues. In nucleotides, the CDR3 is TGTGCCAGCAGTTTATACTTCGGGGAGCTGTTTTTT. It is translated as CASSLYFGELFF.

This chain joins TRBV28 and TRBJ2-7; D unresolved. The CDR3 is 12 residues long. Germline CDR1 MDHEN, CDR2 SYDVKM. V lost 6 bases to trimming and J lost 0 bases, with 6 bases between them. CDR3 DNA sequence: TGTGCCAGCAGCCAAAACTCCTACGAGCAGTACTTC. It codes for CASSQNSYEQYF.

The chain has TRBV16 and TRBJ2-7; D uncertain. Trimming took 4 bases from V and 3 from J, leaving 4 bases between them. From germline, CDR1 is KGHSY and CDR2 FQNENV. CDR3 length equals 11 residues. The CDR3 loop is CASSPYYEQYF. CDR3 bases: TGTGCCAGCAGCCCATACTACGAGCAGTACTTC. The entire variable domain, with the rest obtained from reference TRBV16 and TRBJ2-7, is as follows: GEEVAQTPKHLVRGEGQKAKLYCAPIKGHSYVFWYQQVLKNEFKFLISFQNENVFDETGMPKERFSAKCLPNSPCSLEIQATKLEDSAVYFCASSPYYEQYFGPGTRLTVT.

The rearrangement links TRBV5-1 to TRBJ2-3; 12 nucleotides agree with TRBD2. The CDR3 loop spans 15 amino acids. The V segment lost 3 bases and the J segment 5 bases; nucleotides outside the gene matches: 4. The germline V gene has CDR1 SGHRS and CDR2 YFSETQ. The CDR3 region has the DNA TGCGCCAGCAGCTCGACTAGCGGGAGAGTAGATACGCAGTATTTT. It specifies CASSSTSGRVDTQYF.

This CDR3 reads CASSMRGLAVYNEQFF. In DNA, the CDR3 is TGTGCCAGTAGTATGCGGGGACTAGCGGTATACAATGAGCAGTTCTTC. The V and J genes are TRBV19 and TRBJ2-1; 11 bases align to TRBD2. CDR1 and CDR2 (germline): LNHDA, SQIVND (reference sequence). Trimming took 3 bases from V and 4 from J; bases not matched to a gene: 5. The CDR3 length is 16 residues. Full variable domain (missing parts from reference TRBV19 and TRBJ2-1): DGGITQSPKYLFRKEGQNVTLSCEQNLNHDAMYWYRQDPGQGLRLIYYSQIVNDFQKGDIAEGYSVSREKKESFPLTVTSAQKNPTAFYLCASSMRGLAVYNEQFFGPGTRLTVL.

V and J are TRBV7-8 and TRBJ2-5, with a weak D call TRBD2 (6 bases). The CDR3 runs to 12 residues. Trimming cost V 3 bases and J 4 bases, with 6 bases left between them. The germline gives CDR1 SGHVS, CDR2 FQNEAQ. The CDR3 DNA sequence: TGTGCCAGCAGCTTCGGGGGAGAGACCCAGTACTTC. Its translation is CASSFGGETQYF. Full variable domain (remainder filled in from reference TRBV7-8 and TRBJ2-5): GAGVSQSPRYKVAKRGQDVALRCDPISGHVSLFWYQQALGQGPEFLTYFQNEAQLDKSGLPSDRFFAERPEGSVSTLKIQRTQQEDSAVYLCASSFGGETQYFGPGTRLLVL.

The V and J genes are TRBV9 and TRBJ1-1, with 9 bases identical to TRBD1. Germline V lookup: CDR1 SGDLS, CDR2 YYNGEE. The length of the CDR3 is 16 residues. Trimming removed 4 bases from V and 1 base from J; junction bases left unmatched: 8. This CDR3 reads CASSSGGTGQNTEAFF. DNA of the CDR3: TGTGCCAGCAGCTCCGGTGGGACAGGGCAGAACACTGAAGCTTTCTTT.

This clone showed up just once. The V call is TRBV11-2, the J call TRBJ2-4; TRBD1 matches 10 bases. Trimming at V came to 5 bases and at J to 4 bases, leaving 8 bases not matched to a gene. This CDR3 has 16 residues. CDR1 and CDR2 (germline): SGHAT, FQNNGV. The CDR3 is CASSDRDRGPKNIQYF. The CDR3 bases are TGTGCCAGCAGCGACCGGGACAGGGGCCCTAAAAACATTCAGTACTTC.